Each of the 8 T cell receptor beta chains below was sequenced from the same sample in a study of OX40 agonist ivuxolimab in advanced cancers. Sequenced by immunoSEQ multiplex PCR; TCRdb stores in-frame clones only, minus some. Of 78,000 or so clones listed, under 95% are singletons. The sequencing here drew on CD4+ or CD8+ T cells sorted from blood, taken in a trial of the OX40 agonist ivuxolimab. Receptors originate from an adult with an advanced solid tumor such as melanoma, head and neck, liver or kidney cancer.

The J gene is TRBJ1-1, the V gene TRBV3-1 (or the pseudogene TRBV3-2), with D uncertain. Germline V lookup: CDR1 LGHDT, CDR2 YNNKEL (reference sequence). The V and J ends lost 4 bases and 11 bases respectively, with 2 bases between them. CDR3 length: 8 residues. As DNA, the CDR3 is TGTGCCAGCAGCCGGGCTTTCTTT. Encoded protein: CASSRAFF.

The rearrangement uses TRBV29-1 and TRBJ1-2; no reliable D call. V dropped 0 bases and J dropped 2 bases, with 13 bases sitting between them. The CDR3 covers 15 residues. CDR1 is SQVTM and CDR2 is ANQGSEA in the germline V gene. The CDR3 DNA follows: TGCAGCGTTGAAGATCAGGCAGGCTTCAACTATGGCTACACCTTC. It encodes CSVEDQAGFNYGYTF.

This chain connects TRBV7-8 to TRBJ1-2; 8 nucleotides match TRBD1. CDR1 SGHVS and CDR2 FQNEAQ come from the germline V gene. V dropped 5 bases and J dropped 5; count of bases not matched to a gene: 4. The CDR3 has 13 amino acids. CDR3 in DNA: TGTGCCAGCAGCGAGGGACAGGAGTATGGCTACACCTTC. Its translation: CASSEGQEYGYTF.

This clone came up once. The chain joins TRBV7-8 to TRBJ1-5; D is unresolved. The germline CDR1 and CDR2 sequences are SGHVS and FQNEAQ. V was cut by 5 bases and J by 6 bases, with 17 bases left in between. The CDR3 consists of 15 residues. Written as DNA, the CDR3 is TGTGCCAGCAGCGCTAGAAAGGGCGCGGGTCAGCCCCAGCATTTT. Protein sequence: CASSARKGAGQPQHF.

The chain uses TRBV15 and TRBJ2-3; no clear D gene. CDR1 is LNHNV, CDR2 YYDKDF, per germline (reference sequence). V shed 5 bases and J shed 0 bases, with 18 bases lying between them. The CDR3 has 17 residues. CDR3 in DNA: TGTGCCACCAGCCCCAGAATGGCTTCTTTTAGCACAGATACGCAGTATTTT. This codes for CATSPRMASFSTDTQYF.

V gene TRBV19 combines with J gene TRBJ2-3; no clear D gene. CDR1 is LNHDA and CDR2 is SQIVND in the germline V gene (reference sequence). The V end was cut by 10 bases, the J end by 0 bases, with 17 bases between. This CDR3 spans 15 amino acids. CDR3 coding DNA: TGTGCCAACCAGACTCGCCTGTCTAGCACAGATACGCAGTATTTT. Its protein is CANQTRLSSTDTQYF.

This chain joins TRBV11-2 and TRBJ2-7; D might be TRBD1 or TRBD2, each matching 5 bases. CDR1 SGHAT and CDR2 FQNNGV come from the germline V gene. Deletions cut 5 bases from V and 3 bases from J, with 17 bases between. The CDR3 has 15 amino acids. The CDR3 coding sequence is TGTGCCAGCAGCGGATCGGGGCTAGCCATCTACGAGCAGTACTTC. Translated, it gives CASSGSGLAIYEQYF.

This clone was observed once. V is TRBV10-3 and J is TRBJ1-4, with 10 bases lining up with TRBD1. The V segment lost 1 base and the J segment 0 bases; nucleotides outside the gene matches: 8. Germline loops: CDR1 ENHRY, CDR2 SYGVKD. The CDR3 loop spans 19 amino acids. The CDR3: CAISEYPGQGDATNEKLFF. CDR3 DNA sequence: TGTGCCATCAGTGAGTACCCTGGACAGGGGGATGCAACTAATGAAAAACTGTTTTTT.